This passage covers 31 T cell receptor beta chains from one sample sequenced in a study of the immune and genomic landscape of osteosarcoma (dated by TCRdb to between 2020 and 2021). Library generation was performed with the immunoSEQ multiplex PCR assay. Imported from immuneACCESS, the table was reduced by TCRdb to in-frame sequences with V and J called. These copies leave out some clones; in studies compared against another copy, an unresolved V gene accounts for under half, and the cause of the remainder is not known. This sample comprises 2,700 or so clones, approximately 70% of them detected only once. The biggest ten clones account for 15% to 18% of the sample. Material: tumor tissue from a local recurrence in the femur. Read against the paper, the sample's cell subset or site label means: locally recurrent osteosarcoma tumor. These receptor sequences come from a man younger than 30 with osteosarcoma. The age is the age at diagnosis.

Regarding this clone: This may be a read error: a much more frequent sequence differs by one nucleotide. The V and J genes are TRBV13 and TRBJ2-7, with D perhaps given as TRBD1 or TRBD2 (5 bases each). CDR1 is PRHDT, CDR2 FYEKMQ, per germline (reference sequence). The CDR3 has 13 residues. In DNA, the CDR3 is TGCGCCAGCAGCCAAGAGGGGACCTACGAGCAGTACTTC. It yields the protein CASSQEGTYEQYF. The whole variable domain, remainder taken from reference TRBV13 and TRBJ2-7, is AAGVIQSPRHLIKEKRETATLKCYPIPRHDTVYWYQQGPGQDPQFLISFYEKMQSDKGSIPDRFSAQQFSDYHSELNMSSLELGDSALYFCASSQEGTYEQYFGPGTRLTVT.

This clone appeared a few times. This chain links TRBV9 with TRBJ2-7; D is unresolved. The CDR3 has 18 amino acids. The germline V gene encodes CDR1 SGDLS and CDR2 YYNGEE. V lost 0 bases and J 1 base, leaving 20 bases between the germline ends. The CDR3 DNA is TGTGCCAGCAGCGTAGAAATCGCGGCCGCTCTACAATCCTACGAGCAGTACTTC. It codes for CASSVEIAAALQSYEQYF.

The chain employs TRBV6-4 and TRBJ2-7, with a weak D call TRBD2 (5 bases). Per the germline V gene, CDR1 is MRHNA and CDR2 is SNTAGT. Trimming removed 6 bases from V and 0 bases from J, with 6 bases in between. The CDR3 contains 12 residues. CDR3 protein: CASRAASYEQYF. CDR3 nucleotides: TGTGCCAGCAGAGCGGCCTCCTACGAGCAGTACTTC.

The CDR3 protein is CASSYSDRFSTGELFF. In DNA form, the CDR3 reads TGTGCCAGCAGTTACTCGGACAGGTTCTCCACCGGGGAGCTGTTTTTT. The chain combines TRBV6-5 with TRBJ2-2, with TRBD1 matching 7 bases. CDR3 length: 16 residues. Germline trimming cut 0 bases from V and 4 bases from J; bases unmatched to any gene: 5. Germline V lookup: CDR1 MNHEY, CDR2 SVGAGI.

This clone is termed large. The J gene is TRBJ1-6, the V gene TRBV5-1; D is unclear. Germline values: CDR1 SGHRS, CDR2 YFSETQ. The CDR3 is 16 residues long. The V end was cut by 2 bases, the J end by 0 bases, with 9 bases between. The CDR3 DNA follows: TGCGCCAGCAGCTTCGGCAGTTACTCCTATAATTCACCCCTCCACTTT. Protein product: CASSFGSYSYNSPLHF.

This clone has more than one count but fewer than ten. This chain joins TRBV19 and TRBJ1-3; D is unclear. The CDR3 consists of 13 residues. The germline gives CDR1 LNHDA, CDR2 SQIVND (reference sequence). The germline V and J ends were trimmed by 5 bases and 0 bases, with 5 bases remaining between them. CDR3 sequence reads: CASSPSSGNTIYF. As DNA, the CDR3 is TGTGCCAGTAGTCCCTCCTCTGGAAACACCATATATTTT.

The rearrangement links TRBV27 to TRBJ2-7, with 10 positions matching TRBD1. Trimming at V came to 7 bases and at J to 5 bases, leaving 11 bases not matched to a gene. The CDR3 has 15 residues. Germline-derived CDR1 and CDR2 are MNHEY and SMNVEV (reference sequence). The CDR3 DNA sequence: TGTGCCAGCAAGATAACACGACAGGGGGCTAACGAGCAGTACTTC. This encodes CASKITRQGANEQYF.

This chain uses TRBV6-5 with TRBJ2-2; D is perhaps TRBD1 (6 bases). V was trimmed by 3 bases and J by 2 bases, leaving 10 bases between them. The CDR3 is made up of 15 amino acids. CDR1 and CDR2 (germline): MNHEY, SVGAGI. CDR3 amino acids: CASSYSDRNTGELFF. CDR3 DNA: TGTGCCAGCAGTTATTCGGACAGAAACACCGGGGAGCTGTTTTTT.

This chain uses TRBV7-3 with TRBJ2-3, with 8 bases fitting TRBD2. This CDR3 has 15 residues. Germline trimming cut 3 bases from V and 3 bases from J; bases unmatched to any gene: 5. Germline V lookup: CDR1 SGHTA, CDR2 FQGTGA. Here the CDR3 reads CASSFAGGGTDTQYF. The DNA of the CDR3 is TGTGCCAGCAGCTTTGCGGGAGGAGGGACAGATACGCAGTATTTT.

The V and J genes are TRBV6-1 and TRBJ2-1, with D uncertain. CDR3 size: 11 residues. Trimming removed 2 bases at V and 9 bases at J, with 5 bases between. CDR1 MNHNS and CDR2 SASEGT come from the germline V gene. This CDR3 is CASSEISEQFF. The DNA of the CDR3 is TGTGCCAGCAGTGAAATAAGTGAGCAGTTCTTC.

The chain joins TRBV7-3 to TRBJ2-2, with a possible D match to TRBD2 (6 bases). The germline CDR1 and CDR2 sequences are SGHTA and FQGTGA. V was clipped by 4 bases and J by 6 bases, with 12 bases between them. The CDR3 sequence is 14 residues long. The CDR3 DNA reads TGTGCCAGCAGCTCGGAGGGGCTAGCCGGGGAGCTGTTTTTT. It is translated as CASSSEGLAGELFF.

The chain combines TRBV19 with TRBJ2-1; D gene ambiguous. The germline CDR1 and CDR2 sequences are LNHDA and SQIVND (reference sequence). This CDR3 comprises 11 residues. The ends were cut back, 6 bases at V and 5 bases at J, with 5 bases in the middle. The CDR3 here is CASRLNNEQFF. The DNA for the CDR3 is TGTGCCAGTAGGCTAAACAATGAGCAGTTCTTC. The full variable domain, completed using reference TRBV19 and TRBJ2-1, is DGGITQSPKYLFRKEGQNVTLSCEQNLNHDAMYWYRQDPGQGLRLIYYSQIVNDFQKGDIAEGYSVSREKKESFPLTVTSAQKNPTAFYLCASRLNNEQFFGPGTRLTVL.

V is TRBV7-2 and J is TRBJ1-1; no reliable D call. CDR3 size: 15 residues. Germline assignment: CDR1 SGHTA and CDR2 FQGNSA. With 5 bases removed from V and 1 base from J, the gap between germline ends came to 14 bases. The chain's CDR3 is CASSLIPTANTEAFF. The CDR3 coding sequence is TGTGCCAGCAGCCTTATACCGACGGCGAACACTGAAGCTTTCTTT.

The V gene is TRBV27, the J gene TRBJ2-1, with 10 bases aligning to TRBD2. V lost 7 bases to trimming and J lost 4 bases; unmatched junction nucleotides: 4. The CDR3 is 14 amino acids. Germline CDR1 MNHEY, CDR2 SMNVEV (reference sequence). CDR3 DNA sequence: TGTGCCAGCAATGAGCGGGGGGGTTACAATGAGCAGTTCTTC. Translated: CASNERGGYNEQFF.

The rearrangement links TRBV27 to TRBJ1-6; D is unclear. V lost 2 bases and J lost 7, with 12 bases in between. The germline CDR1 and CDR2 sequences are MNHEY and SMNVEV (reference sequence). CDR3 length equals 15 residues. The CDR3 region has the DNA TGTGCCAGCAGTTTAATTCGGACCGGGAATTCACCCCTCCACTTT. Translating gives CASSLIRTGNSPLHF.

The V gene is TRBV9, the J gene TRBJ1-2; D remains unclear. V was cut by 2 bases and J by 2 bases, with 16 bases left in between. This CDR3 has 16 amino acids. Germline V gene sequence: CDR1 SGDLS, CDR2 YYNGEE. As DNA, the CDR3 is TGTGCCAGCAGCGTCGCCGCCCCTAATGTAAACTATGGCTACACCTTC. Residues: CASSVAAPNVNYGYTF.

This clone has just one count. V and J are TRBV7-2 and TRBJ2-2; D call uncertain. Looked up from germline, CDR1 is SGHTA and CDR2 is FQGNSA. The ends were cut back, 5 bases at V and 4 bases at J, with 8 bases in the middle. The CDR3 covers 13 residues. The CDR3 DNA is TGTGCCAGCAGCCGAGAATTCACCGGGGAGCTGTTTTTT. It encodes CASSREFTGELFF.

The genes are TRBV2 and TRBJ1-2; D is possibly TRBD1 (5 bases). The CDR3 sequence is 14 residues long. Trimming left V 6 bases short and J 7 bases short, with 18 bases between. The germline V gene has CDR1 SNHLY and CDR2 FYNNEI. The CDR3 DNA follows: TGTGCCAGCAGCCGCTTGGGCGGGGCGGGTGGCTACACCTTC. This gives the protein CASSRLGGAGGYTF.

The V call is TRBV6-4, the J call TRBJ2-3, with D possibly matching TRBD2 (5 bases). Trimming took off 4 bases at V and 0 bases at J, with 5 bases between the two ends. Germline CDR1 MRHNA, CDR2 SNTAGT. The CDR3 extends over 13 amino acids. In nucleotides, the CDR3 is TGTGCCAGCAGTGGCGGGAGCACAGATACGCAGTATTTT. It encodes CASSGGSTDTQYF.

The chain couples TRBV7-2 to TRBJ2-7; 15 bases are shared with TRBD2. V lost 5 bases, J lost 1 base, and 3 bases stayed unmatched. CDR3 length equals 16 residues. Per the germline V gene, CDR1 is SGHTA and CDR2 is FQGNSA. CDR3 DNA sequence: TGTGCCAGCAGCACCGGACTAGCGGGGGGGTCCTACGAGCAGTACTTC. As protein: CASSTGLAGGSYEQYF. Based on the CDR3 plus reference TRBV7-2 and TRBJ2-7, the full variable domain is GAGVSQSPSNKVTEKGKDVELRCDPISGHTALYWYRQSLGQGLEFLIYFQGNSAPDKSGLPSDRFSAERTGGSVSTLTIQRTQQEDSAVYLCASSTGLAGGSYEQYFGPGTRLTVT.

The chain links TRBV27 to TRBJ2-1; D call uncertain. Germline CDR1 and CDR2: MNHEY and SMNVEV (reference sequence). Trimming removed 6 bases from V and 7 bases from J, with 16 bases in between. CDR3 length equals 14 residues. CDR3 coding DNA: TGTGCCAGCAGCACGACCGACCCGTGGAATGAGCAGTTCTTC. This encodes CASSTTDPWNEQFF.

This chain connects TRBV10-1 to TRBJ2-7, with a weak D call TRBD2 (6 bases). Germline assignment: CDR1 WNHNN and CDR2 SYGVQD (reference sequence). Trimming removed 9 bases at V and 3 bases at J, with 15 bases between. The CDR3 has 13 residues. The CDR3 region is CASLSSGDYEQYF. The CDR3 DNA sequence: TGCGCCAGTCTTTCCTCGGGGGACTACGAGCAGTACTTC.

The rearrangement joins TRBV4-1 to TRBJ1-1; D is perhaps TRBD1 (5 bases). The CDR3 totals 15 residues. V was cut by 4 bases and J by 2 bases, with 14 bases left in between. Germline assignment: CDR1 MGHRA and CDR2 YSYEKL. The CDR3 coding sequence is TGCGCCAGCAGCCTCCACGGGGCCGCAAACACTGAAGCTTTCTTT. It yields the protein CASSLHGAANTEAFF.

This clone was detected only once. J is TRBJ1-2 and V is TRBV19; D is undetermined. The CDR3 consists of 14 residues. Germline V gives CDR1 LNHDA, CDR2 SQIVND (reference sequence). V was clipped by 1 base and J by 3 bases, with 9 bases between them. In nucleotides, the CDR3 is TGTGCCAGTAGTATAGGCGTAAACTACTATGGCTACACCTTC. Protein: CASSIGVNYYGYTF.

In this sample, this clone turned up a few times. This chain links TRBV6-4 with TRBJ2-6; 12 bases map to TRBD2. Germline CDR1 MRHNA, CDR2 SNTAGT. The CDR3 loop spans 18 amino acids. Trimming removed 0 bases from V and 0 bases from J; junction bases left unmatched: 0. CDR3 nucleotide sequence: TGTGCCAGCAGTGACTCGACTAGCGGGAGCTCTGGGGCCAACGTCCTGACTTTC. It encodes CASSDSTSGSSGANVLTF.

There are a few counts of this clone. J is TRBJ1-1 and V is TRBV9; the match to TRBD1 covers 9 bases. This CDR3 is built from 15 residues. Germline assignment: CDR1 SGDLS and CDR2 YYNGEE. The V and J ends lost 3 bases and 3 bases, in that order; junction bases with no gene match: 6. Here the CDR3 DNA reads TGTGCCAGCAGCGGAACAGGGGGCGCAGACACTGAAGCTTTCTTT. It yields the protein CASSGTGGADTEAFF.

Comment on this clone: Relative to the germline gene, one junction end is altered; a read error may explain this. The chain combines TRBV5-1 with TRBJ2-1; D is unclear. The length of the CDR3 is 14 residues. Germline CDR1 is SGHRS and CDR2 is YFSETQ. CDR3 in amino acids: CASRSDAGYDEQFF. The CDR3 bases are TGCGCCAGCAGATCGGACGCAGGCTACGATGAGCAGTTCTTC.

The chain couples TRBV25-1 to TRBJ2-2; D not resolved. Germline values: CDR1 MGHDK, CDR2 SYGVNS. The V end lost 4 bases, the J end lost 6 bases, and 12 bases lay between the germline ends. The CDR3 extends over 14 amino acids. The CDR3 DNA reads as TGTGCCAGCAGTGTTTCCCTGGCCGCCGGGGAGCTGTTTTTT. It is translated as CASSVSLAAGELFF.

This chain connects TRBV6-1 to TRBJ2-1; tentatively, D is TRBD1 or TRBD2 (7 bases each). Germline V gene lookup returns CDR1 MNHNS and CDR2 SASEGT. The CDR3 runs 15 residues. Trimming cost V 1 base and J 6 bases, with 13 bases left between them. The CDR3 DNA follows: TGTGCCAGCAGTGAAGGGCCAGGGGGGGGCAATGAGCAGTTCTTC. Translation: CASSEGPGGGNEQFF.

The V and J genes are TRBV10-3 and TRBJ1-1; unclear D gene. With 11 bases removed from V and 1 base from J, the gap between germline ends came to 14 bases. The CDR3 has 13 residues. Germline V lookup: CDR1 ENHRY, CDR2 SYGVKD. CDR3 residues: CASNQGPNTEAFF. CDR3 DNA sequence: TGTGCCTCCAACCAAGGCCCGAACACTGAAGCTTTCTTT.

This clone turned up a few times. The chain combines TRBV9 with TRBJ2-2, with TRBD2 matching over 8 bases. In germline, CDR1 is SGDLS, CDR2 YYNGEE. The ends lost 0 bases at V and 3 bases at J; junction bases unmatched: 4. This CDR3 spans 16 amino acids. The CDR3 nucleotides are TGTGCCAGCAGCGTAGTATCGGGGGGGTACACCGGGGAGCTGTTTTTT. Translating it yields CASSVVSGGYTGELFF.